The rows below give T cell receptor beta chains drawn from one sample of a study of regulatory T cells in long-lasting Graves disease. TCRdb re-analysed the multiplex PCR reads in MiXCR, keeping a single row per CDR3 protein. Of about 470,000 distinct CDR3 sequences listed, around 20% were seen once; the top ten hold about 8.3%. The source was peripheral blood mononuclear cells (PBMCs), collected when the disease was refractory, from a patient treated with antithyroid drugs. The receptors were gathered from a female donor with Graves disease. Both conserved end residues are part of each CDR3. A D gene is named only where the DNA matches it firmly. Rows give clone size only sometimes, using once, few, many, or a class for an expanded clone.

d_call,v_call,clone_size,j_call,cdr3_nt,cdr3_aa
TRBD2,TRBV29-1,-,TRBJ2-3,TGCAGCGTTGAAGAGGCGGGAGGGGCAGATACGCAGTATTTT,CSVEEAGGADTQYF
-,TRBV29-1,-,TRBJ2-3,TGCAGCGTTGAATCCCGGCTAGCTGCAGATACGCAGTATTTT,CSVESRLAADTQYF
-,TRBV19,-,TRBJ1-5,TGTGCCAGTAGTATAGCGGGGAGCGGCAATCAGCCCCAGCATTTT,CASSIAGSGNQPQHF
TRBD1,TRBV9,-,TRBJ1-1,TGTGCCAGCAGCGCTAGACAGGGCGGTGAAGCTTTCTTT,CASSARQGGEAFF
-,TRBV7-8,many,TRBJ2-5,TGTGCCAGCAGAGTAGCCTGGGGCCGAGGGACGGGCGGGGAGACCCAGTACTTC,CASRVAWGRGTGGETQYF
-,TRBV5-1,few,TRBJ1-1,TGCGCCAGCAGCTTGGGGGGATTATTTAGCACTGAAGCTTTCTTT,CASSLGGLFSTEAFF
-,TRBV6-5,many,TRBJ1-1,TGTGCCAGCAGTTACTCTTTCGGGTGGGCTGAAGCTTTCTTT,CASSYSFGWAEAFF
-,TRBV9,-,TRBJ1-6,TGTGCCAGCGGGAGTAATAATTCACCCCTCCACTTT,CASGSNNSPLHF
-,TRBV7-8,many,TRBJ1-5,TGTGCCAGCAGCTCACAAGGGGGAAGCAATCAGCCCCAGCATTTT,CASSSQGGSNQPQHF
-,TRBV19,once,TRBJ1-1,TGTGCCAGTATCCTCGCTAGGTTTGGAATCACTGAAGCTTTCTTT,CASILARFGITEAFF
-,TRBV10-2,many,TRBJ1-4,TGCGCCAGCTCTGGGGGGGCGAAGGAAAAACTGTTTTTT,CASSGGAKEKLFF
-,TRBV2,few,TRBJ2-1,TGTGCCAGCAGGTTAAGCAGTGAGCAGTTCTTC,CASRLSSEQFF